One sample yielded the 3 T cell receptor beta chains listed below, sequenced in a study of cytomegalovirus exposure and HLA in healthy donors. Use of 60 Vbeta and 13 Jbeta primers characterized the PCR. Sequencing was performed with immunoSEQ multiplex PCR; in TCRdb, only in-frame clones are kept and a portion is missing. In the table there are fewer than 200,000 clones, 75% to 85% of which are singletons. Sequencing was carried out using PBMCs. All receptors come from a boy aged 10-17 years in good health and CMV-seronegative.

V and J are TRBV19 and TRBJ1-1; D is unresolved. Trimming pared 6 bases from V and 3 bases from J, leaving 11 bases between. Germline V gene data show CDR1 as LNHDA and CDR2 as SQIVND (reference sequence). This CDR3 spans 13 amino acids. In DNA form, the CDR3 reads TGTGCCAGTAGCGAGAGATTTTACACTGAAGCTTTCTTT. Its translation is CASSERFYTEAFF.

V and J are TRBV7-2 and TRBJ1-5; TRBD1 matches at 7 bases. Germline V gene sequence: CDR1 SGHTA, CDR2 FQGNSA. The length of the CDR3 is 16 residues. Trimming at V came to 0 bases and at J to 1 base, leaving 3 bases not matched to a gene. This CDR3 reads CASSLATGASNQPQHF. CDR3 in DNA: TGTGCCAGCAGCTTAGCAACAGGGGCCAGCAATCAGCCCCAGCATTTT.

The chain links TRBV9 to TRBJ1-1; D is ambiguous. Germline-derived CDR1 and CDR2 are SGDLS and YYNGEE. V lost 3 bases and J 4 bases, leaving 10 bases between the germline ends. There are 13 residues in the CDR3. The CDR3 loop is CASSAARGTEAFF. CDR3 nucleotides: TGTGCCAGCAGCGCCGCCCGGGGCACTGAAGCTTTCTTT.